The present TCR beta chain was sequenced within a study of T cell responses to AZD1222 COVID-19 vaccine. Sequencing used immunoSEQ multiplex PCR; TCRdb keeps in-frame clones, though not all of them. The data hold tens of thousands of clones, with around nine tenths observed a single time. This specimen was peripheral blood, taken 28 days after the second AZD1222 dose. This receptor was obtained from an adult who received the AZD1222 COVID-19 vaccine.

The CDR3 protein is CASSTRDNQPQHF. CDR3 DNA sequence: TGTGCCAGCAGTACCCGGGACAACCAGCCCCAGCATTTT. The rearrangement uses TRBV6-5 and TRBJ1-5, with D possibly matching TRBD1 (6 bases). The germline V and J ends were trimmed by 5 bases and 7 bases, with 12 bases remaining between them. Germline-derived CDR1 and CDR2 are MNHEY and SVGAGI. The CDR3 has 13 residues.